The rows below give T cell receptor beta chains drawn from one sample of a study of beta chain features in type 1 diabetes. This table comes from immunoSEQ multiplex PCR, and its TCRdb copy is limited to in-frame clones, with some not included. Of some 150,000 clones listed, roughly 10% are singletons. Sequencing input: central memory CD4+ T cells from blood. The receptors shown here come from a man between 18 and 35 years old in good health. The conserved cysteine and the conserved F or W are not part of the CDR3 here.

>TRBJ2-1|TRBV7-9
ASSFQSSPYNEQF
>TRBJ2-2|TRBV5-1
ASSLGKAGASTGELF
>TRBJ2-3|TRBV7-3
ASSSGLSTDTQY
>TRBJ1-5|TRBV27
ASSSVNQPQH
>TRBJ1-6|TRBV9
ASSVEQGQNSPLH
>TRBJ1-4|TRBV5-1
ASSPDGGEKLF
>TRBJ2-3|TRBV7-8
ASSLVERDRGNGTQY
>TRBJ1-2|TRBV7-2
ASSSGTGNYGYT
>TRBJ2-7|TRBV2
ASSEGRGPTYEQY
>TRBJ2-1|TRBV4-2
ASSQDEAGGPHEQF
>TRBJ2-7|TRBV7-3
ASSPNGPGLAGSDEQY
>TRBJ2-3|TRBV6-6
ASSYSAGVGTDTQY
>TRBJ2-1|TRBV7-7
ASSLGGGLEQF
>TRBJ2-6|TRBV5-4
ASSPESSGANVLT
>TRBJ2-3|TRBV2
ASRLTGSTDTQY
>TRBJ2-3|TRBV28
ASASGTDTQY